This T cell receptor beta chain comes out of a study of metastatic and nonmetastatic thyroid tumors. Original processing notes: Building a distant-metastasis classifier for papillary thyroid cancer drew on CDR3 differences across clinicopathological groups. Using MiXCR, TCRdb re-called clones from the PCR reads. The V and J calls, along with clone size, are taken from TCRdb and not from the paper's own processing. The sample has some 50,000 clones, less than 25% seen once. None of the patients had undergone any treatment ahead of thyroid surgery. Germline CDR1 reads SGHDT; CDR2 reads YYEEEE. CDR3 size: 15 residues. V trimming: 4 bases; J trimming: 8 bases; junction bases outside the gene matches: 7. This clone was detected ten times or more. Its matching antigen is unknown. Findings and limits, study-wide: The study reportedly found significantly higher TCR beta diversity in malignant thyroid tumors than benign nodules, in blood and tumor.

V usage is TRBV5-6 and J usage is TRBJ2-1, with 12 bases aligning to TRBD2. The specimen was blood. The receptor comes from a male donor with papillary thyroid cancer or a benign thyroid nodule (not recorded which). Some clones in this sample may be carry-over from other donors' samples. CDR3 sequence reads: CASSPTSGSWYEQFF. DNA for the CDR3: TGTGCCAGCAGCCCGACTAGCGGGAGTTGGTATGAGCAGTTCTTC.